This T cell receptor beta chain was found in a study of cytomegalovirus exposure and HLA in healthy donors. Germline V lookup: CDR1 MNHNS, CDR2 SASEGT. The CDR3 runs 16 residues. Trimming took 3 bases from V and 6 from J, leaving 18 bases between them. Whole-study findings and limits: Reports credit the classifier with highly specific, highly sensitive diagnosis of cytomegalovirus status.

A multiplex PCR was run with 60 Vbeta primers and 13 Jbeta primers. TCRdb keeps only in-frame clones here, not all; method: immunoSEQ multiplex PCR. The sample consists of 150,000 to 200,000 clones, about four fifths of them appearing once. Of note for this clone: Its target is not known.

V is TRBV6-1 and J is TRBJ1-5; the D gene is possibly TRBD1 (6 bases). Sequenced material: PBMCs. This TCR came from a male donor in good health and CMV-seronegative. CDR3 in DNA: TGTGCCAGCAGTGACGATTTCGCCACAGGGAGTCAGCCCCAGCATTTT. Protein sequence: CASSDDFATGSQPQHF.